The rows below give T cell receptor beta chains drawn from one sample of a study of blood T cell repertoires in COVID-19. Some clones are missing from TCRdb's copy, which holds only in-frame ones; the method was immunoSEQ multiplex PCR. Of roughly 100,000 clones listed, 70% to 90% are singletons. What was sequenced was peripheral blood. These receptors all come from a man between 45 and 60 years old in a cohort sampled during active COVID-19. Both conserved end residues are part of each CDR3. The order of the fields is CDR3 length, clone size, V gene, J gene, D gene, CDR3 protein, CDR3 DNA. The D gene is left open where the match is weak. Size is omitted from some rows. Given values are once, few, many or a class for expanded clones.

15	.	TRBV5-1	TRBJ2-2	.	CASSAQGKGTGELFF	TGCGCCAGCAGTGCCCAGGGGAAGGGGACCGGGGAGCTGTTTTTT
18	.	TRBV18	TRBJ1-4	.	CASSPQADTTGSNEKVFF	TGTGCCAGCTCACCACAGGCGGACACAACCGGGTCTAATGAAAAGGTGTTTTTT
13	.	TRBV7-8	TRBJ2-4	.	CASSFPGENIQYF	TGTGCCAGCAGCTTCCCGGGGGAAAACATTCAGTACTTC
14	.	TRBV29-1	TRBJ1-1	TRBD1	CSVGTQTGGTEAFF	TGCAGCGTTGGTACTCAGACAGGGGGCACTGAAGCTTTCTTT
16	.	TRBV7-2	TRBJ1-5	.	CASSPHGTLSNQPQHF	TGTGCCAGCAGCCCCCACGGGACATTAAGCAATCAGCCCCAGCATTTT
14	.	TRBV19	TRBJ2-7	TRBD1	CASSSGQGTYEQYF	TGTGCCAGTAGTTCGGGACAGGGTACCTACGAGCAGTACTTC
11	.	TRBV19	TRBJ1-2	.	CATAGGSGYTF	TGTGCTACGGCGGGGGGGAGTGGCTACACCTTC
16	.	TRBV5-6	TRBJ2-1	TRBD1	CASSPQGAQAYNEQFF	TGTGCCAGCAGCCCACAGGGGGCACAGGCCTACAATGAGCAGTTCTTC
15	.	TRBV2	TRBJ2-1	TRBD1	CASSLRQGPNNEQFF	TGTGCCAGCAGTCTACGACAGGGGCCGAACAATGAGCAGTTCTTC
16	medium-sized	TRBV24-1	TRBJ2-2	.	CATSVRSPRNTGELFF	TGTGCCACCAGTGTGCGGAGCCCCAGGAACACCGGGGAGCTGTTTTTT
18	.	TRBV7-9	TRBJ1-2	TRBD1	CASSPLIPGTGGNYGYTF	TGTGCCAGCAGCCCCTTAATACCCGGGACAGGGGGAAACTATGGCTACACCTTC
16	.	TRBV5-6	TRBJ2-5	.	CASSLVADQFQETQYF	TGTGCCAGCAGCTTGGTGGCAGATCAATTCCAAGAGACCCAGTACTTC
17	once	TRBV18	TRBJ2-6	TRBD1	CASSPGTGASGANVLTF	TGTGCCAGCTCACCTGGGACAGGGGCCTCTGGGGCCAACGTCCTGACTTTC
14	.	TRBV6-6	TRBJ1-2	.	CASSPSGGRDGYTF	TGTGCCAGCAGCCCTAGTGGAGGGAGAGATGGCTACACCTTC
14	.	TRBV24-1	TRBJ1-2	.	CATSDPGANYGYTF	TGTGCCACCAGTGACCCGGGAGCTAACTATGGCTACACCTTC
14	.	TRBV5-4	TRBJ1-2	.	CASSLGGGPGGYTF	TGTGCCAGCAGCTTGGGCGGGGGGCCGGGGGGCTACACCTTC
14	.	TRBV5-6	TRBJ2-6	.	CASSAVRGANVLTF	TGTGCCAGCAGCGCGGTCAGAGGGGCCAACGTCCTGACTTTC
11	.	TRBV20-1	TRBJ2-7	.	CSATEGYEQYF	TGCAGTGCCACGGAGGGTTACGAGCAGTACTTC
14	.	TRBV7-9	TRBJ2-3	TRBD1	CASSLGTGPDTQYF	TGTGCCAGCAGCTTGGGGACAGGGCCGGATACGCAGTATTTT
14	many	TRBV6-5	TRBJ1-4	.	CASSSRGTNEKLFF	TGTGCCAGCAGTTCAAGGGGAACTAATGAAAAACTGTTTTTT
15	.	TRBV6-5	TRBJ2-3	TRBD2	CASSRTRSLTDTQYF	TGTGCCAGCAGCCGGACTAGGAGCCTCACAGATACGCAGTATTTT
17	.	TRBV4-3	TRBJ2-3	TRBD1	CASSSIPGQGCTDTQYF	TGCGCCAGCAGCTCTATCCCGGGACAGGGGTGCACAGATACGCAGTATTTT
12	.	TRBV7-2	TRBJ2-7	.	CASSLNLYEQYF	TGTGCCAGCAGCTTGAACTTATACGAGCAGTACTTC
16	.	TRBV15	TRBJ1-6	TRBD1	CATSGQAPNANSPLHF	TGTGCCACCAGCGGACAGGCGCCAAATGCTAATTCACCCCTCCACTTT
14	.	TRBV29-1	TRBJ2-1	.	CSVPKVASYNEQFF	TGCAGCGTCCCAAAGGTAGCTTCCTACAATGAGCAGTTCTTC
15	.	TRBV6-5	TRBJ2-2	TRBD1	CASSRPGQGAGELFF	TGTGCCAGCAGCCGCCCGGGACAGGGGGCCGGGGAGCTGTTTTTT
14	.	TRBV5-6	TRBJ2-7	.	CASSLWPGAYEQYF	TGTGCCAGCAGCTTGTGGCCGGGGGCCTACGAGCAGTACTTC
14	.	TRBV2	TRBJ2-3	TRBD1	CASKSRGHTDTQYF	TGTGCCAGCAAGTCGAGGGGGCACACAGATACGCAGTATTTT
14	.	TRBV7-8	TRBJ2-7	TRBD1	CASSRGTGSYEQYF	TGTGCCAGCAGCCGAGGGACAGGTAGCTACGAGCAGTACTTC
15	.	TRBV5-1	TRBJ1-2	.	CASSGEDSRVYGYTF	TGCGCCAGCAGCGGGGAGGACTCACGAGTGTATGGCTACACCTTC
18	.	TRBV5-1	TRBJ2-1	TRBD1	CASSPSPGTGLSYNEQFF	TGCGCCAGCAGCCCCAGTCCCGGGACAGGGTTATCCTACAATGAGCAGTTCTTC
16	.	TRBV11-2	TRBJ2-2	TRBD1	CASSLVGTGNAGELFF	TGTGCCAGCAGCTTAGTCGGGACAGGGAACGCCGGGGAGCTGTTTTTT
15	.	TRBV25-1	TRBJ1-1	TRBD1	CASSADRGRISEAFF	TGTGCCAGCAGTGCCGACAGGGGGCGCATCTCTGAAGCTTTCTTT